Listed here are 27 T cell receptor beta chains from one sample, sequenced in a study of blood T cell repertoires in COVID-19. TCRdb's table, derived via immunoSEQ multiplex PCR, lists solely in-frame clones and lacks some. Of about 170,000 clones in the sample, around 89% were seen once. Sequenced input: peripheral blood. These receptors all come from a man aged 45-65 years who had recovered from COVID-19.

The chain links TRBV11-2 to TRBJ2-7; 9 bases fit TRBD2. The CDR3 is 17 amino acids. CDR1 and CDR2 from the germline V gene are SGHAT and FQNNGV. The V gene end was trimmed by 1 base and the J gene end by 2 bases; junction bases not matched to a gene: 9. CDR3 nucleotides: TGTGCCAGCAGCTTAGGCGGCGGGACTAGCCTAACCTACGAGCAGTACTTC. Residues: CASSLGGGTSLTYEQYF. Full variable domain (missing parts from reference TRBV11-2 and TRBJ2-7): EAGVAQSPRYKIIEKRQSVAFWCNPISGHATLYWYQQILGQGPKLLIQFQNNGVVDDSQLPKDRFSAERLKGVDSTLKIQPAKLEDSAVYLCASSLGGGTSLTYEQYFGPGTRLTVT.

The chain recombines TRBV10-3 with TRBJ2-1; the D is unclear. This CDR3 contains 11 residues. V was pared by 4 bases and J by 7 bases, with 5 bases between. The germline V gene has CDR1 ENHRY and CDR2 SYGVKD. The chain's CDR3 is CAISVLNEQFF. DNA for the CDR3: TGTGCCATCAGTGTCTTGAATGAGCAGTTCTTC.

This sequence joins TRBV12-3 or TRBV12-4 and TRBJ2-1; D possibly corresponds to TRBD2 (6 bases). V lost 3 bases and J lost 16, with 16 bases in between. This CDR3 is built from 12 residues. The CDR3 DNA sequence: TGTGCCAGCAGTTTTTCGACGGGGGAGAACTTCTTC. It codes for CASSFSTGENFF.

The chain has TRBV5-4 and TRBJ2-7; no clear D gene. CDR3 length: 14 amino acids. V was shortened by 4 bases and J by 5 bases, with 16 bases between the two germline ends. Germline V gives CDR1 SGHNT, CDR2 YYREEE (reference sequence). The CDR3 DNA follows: TGTGCCAGCAGCCCCTCAAGCGCGCTTAACGAGCAGTACTTC. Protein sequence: CASSPSSALNEQYF. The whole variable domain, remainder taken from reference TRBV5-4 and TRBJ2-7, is ETGVTQSPTHLIKTRGQQVTLRCSSQSGHNTVSWYQQALGQGPQFIFQYYREEENGRGNFPPRFSGLQFPNYSSELNVNALELDDSALYLCASSPSSALNEQYFGPGTRLTVT.

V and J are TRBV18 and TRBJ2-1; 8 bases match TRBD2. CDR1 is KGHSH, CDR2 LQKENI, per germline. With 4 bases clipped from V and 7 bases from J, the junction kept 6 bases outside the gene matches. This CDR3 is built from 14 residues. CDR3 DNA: TGTGCCAGCTCACTGGACGGGGGGGAGAATGAGCAGTTCTTC. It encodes CASSLDGGENEQFF.

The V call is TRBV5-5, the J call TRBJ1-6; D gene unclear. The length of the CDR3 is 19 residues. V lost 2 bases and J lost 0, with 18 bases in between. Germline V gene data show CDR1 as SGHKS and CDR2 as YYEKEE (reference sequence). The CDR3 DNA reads TGTGCCAGCAGCTTCCATTTTCTACCTGGGAGCTCCTATAATTCACCCCTCCACTTT. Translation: CASSFHFLPGSSYNSPLHF.

The CDR3 is CASSSYRTSGGATDTQYF. In DNA, the CDR3 is TGTGCCAGTAGTTCCTACCGGACTAGCGGGGGGGCCACAGATACGCAGTATTTT. V usage is TRBV19 and J usage is TRBJ2-3, with 15 bases lining up with TRBD2. The V segment lost 5 bases and the J segment 2 bases; nucleotides outside the gene matches: 8. This CDR3 is 18 amino acids long. The germline gives CDR1 LNHDA, CDR2 SQIVND (reference sequence).

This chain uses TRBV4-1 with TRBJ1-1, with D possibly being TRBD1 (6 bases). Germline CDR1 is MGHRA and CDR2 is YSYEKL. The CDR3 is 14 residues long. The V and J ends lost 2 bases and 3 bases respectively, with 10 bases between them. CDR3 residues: CASSQRAGDTEAFF. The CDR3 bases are TGCGCCAGCAGCCAAAGGGCAGGGGACACTGAAGCTTTCTTT.

DNA for the CDR3: TGTGCCAGCAGTCGGGACAGGGGGAGGACCGGGGAGCTGTTTTTT. It translates to CASSRDRGRTGELFF. The chain links TRBV6-5 to TRBJ2-2, with TRBD1 identical over 11 bases. CDR3 size: 15 residues. V was clipped by 5 bases and J by 5 bases; unmatched bases: 4. CDR1 and CDR2 (germline): MNHEY, SVGAGI.

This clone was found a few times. CDR3 residues: CASSQLWASEETQYF. Written as DNA, the CDR3 is TGTGCCAGCAGTCAGTTGTGGGCGTCGGAAGAGACCCAGTACTTC. The chain has TRBV6-5 and TRBJ2-5, with D unclear. Deletions cut 5 bases from V and 3 bases from J, with 16 bases between. Germline V CDR1 and CDR2: MNHEY, SVGAGI. The CDR3 has 15 amino acids.

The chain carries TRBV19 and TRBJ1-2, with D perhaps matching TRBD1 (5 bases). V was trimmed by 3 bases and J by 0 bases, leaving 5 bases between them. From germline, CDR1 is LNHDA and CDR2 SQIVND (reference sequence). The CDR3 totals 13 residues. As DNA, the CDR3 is TGTGCCAGTAGTATGACAGCTAACTATGGCTACACCTTC. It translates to CASSMTANYGYTF.

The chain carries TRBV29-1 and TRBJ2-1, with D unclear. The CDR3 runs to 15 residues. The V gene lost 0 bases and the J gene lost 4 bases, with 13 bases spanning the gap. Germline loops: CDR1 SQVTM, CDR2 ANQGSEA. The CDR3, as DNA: TGCAGCGTTGAAGAGTCCCAAACGAGGTACAATGAGCAGTTCTTC. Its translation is CSVEESQTRYNEQFF.

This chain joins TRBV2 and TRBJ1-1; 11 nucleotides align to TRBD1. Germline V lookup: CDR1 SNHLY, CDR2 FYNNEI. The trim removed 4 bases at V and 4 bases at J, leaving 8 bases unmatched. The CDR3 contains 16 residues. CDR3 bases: TGTGCCAGCAGTGCGGGGACAGGGGGTAGGGGCACTGAAGCTTTCTTT. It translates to CASSAGTGGRGTEAFF.

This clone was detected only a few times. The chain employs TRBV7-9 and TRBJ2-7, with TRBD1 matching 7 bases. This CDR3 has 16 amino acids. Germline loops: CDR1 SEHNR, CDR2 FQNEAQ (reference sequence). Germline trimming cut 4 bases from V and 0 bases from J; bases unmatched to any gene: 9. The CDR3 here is CASSSLTAGGSYEQYF. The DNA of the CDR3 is TGTGCCAGCAGCTCCCTAACCGCAGGGGGCTCCTACGAGCAGTACTTC.

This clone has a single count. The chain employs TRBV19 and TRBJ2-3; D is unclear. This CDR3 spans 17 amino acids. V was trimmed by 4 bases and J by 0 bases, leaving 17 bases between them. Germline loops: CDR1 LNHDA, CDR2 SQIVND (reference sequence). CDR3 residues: CASSRVGETPSTDTQYF. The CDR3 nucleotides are TGTGCCAGTAGTAGGGTGGGCGAAACCCCTAGCACAGATACGCAGTATTTT. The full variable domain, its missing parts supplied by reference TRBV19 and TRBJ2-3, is DGGITQSPKYLFRKEGQNVTLSCEQNLNHDAMYWYRQDPGQGLRLIYYSQIVNDFQKGDIAEGYSVSREKKESFPLTVTSAQKNPTAFYLCASSRVGETPSTDTQYFGPGTRLTVL.

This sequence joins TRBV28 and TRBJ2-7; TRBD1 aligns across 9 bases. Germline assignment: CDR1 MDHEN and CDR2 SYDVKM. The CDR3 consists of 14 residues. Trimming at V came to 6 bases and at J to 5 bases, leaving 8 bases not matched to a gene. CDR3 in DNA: TGTGCCAGCAGCTCTCCGGGACAGGGAGACGAGCAGTACTTC. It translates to CASSSPGQGDEQYF.

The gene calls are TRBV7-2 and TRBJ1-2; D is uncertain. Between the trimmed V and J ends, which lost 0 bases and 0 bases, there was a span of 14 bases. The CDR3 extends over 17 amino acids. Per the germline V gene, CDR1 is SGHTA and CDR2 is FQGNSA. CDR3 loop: CASSLAGRPSANYGYTF. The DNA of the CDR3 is TGTGCCAGCAGCTTAGCCGGTCGTCCCTCGGCTAACTATGGCTACACCTTC.

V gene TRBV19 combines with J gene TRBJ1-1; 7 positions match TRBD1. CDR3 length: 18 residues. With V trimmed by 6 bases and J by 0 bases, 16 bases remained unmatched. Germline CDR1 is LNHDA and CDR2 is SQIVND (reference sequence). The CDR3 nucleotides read TGTGCCAGTAGGAGATCGGACAGGTGGAATTTAATGAACACTGAAGCTTTCTTT. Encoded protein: CASRRSDRWNLMNTEAFF. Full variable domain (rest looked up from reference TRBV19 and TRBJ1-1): DGGITQSPKYLFRKEGQNVTLSCEQNLNHDAMYWYRQDPGQGLRLIYYSQIVNDFQKGDIAEGYSVSREKKESFPLTVTSAQKNPTAFYLCASRRSDRWNLMNTEAFFGQGTRLTVV.

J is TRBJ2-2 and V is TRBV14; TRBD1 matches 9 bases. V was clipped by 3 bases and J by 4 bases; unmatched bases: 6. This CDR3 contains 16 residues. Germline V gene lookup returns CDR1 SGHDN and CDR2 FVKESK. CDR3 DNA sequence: TGTGCCAGCAGCCAGGGGACAGGGTTGAGCACCGGGGAGCTGTTTTTT. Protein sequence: CASSQGTGLSTGELFF. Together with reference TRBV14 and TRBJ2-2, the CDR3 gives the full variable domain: EAGVTQFPSHSVIEKGQTVTLRCDPISGHDNLYWYRRVMGKEIKFLLHFVKESKQDESGMPNNRFLAERTGGTYSTLKVQPAELEDSGVYFCASSQGTGLSTGELFFGEGSRLTVL.

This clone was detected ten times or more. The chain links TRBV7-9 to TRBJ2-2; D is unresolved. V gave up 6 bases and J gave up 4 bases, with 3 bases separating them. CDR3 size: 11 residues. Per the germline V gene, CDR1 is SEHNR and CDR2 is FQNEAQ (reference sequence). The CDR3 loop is CASRRTGELFF. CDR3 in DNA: TGTGCCAGCAGGCGCACCGGGGAGCTGTTTTTT.

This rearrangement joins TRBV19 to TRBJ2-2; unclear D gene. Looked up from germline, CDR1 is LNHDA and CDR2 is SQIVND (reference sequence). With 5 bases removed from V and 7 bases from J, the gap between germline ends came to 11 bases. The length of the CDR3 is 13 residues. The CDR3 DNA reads TGTGCCAGTAGTTCATCGAGAGTCGGGGAGCTGTTTTTT. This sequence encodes CASSSSRVGELFF. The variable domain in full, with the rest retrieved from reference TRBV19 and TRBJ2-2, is DGGITQSPKYLFRKEGQNVTLSCEQNLNHDAMYWYRQDPGQGLRLIYYSQIVNDFQKGDIAEGYSVSREKKESFPLTVTSAQKNPTAFYLCASSSSRVGELFFGEGSRLTVL.

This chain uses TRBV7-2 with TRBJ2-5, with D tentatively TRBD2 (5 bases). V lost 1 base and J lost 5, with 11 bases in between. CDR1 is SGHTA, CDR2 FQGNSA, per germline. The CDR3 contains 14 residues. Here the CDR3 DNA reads TGTGCCAGCAGCTTAGTCGTTTTAGCGGAGACCCAGTACTTC. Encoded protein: CASSLVVLAETQYF.

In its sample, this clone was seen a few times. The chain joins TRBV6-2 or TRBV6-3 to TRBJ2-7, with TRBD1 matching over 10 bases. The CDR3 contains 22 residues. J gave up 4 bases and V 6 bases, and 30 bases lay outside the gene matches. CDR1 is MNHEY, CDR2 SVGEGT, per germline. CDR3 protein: CASSQPPGQGIIGPGPDYEQYF. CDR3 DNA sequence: TGTGCCAGCAGCCAACCCCCGGGACAGGGGATCATAGGCCCCGGACCTGATTACGAGCAGTACTTC.

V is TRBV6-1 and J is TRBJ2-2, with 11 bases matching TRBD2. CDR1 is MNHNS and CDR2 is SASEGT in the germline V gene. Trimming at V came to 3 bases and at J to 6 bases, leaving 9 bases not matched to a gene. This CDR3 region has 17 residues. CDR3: CASSDPGLADGAGELFF. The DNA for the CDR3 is TGTGCCAGCAGTGACCCGGGACTAGCGGACGGGGCCGGGGAGCTGTTTTTT.

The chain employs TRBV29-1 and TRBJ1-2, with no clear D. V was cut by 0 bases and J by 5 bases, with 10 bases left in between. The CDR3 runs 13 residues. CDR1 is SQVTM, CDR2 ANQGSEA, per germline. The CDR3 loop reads CSVEDMANYGYTF. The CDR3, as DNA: TGCAGCGTTGAAGATATGGCCAATTATGGCTACACCTTC.

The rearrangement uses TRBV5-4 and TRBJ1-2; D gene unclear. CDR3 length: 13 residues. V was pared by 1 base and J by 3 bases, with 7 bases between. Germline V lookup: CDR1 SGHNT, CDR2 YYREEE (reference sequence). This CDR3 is CASSLRRDYGYTF. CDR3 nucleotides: TGTGCCAGCAGCTTGCGGAGAGACTATGGCTACACCTTC.

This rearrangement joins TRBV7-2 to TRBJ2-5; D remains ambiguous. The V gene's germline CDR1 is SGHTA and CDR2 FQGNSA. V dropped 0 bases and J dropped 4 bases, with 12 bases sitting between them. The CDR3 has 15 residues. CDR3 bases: TGTGCCAGCAGCTTAGCGCGAAATAGTCCAGAGACCCAGTACTTC. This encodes CASSLARNSPETQYF.